This TCR beta chain was documented in a study of blood T cell repertoires in COVID-19 (dated by TCRdb to 2020 to 2021). Context from the whole study: Samples covering the acute and convalescent phases of COVID-19 were provided by collaborators in the United States, Italy and Spain. The material from the prospective study consisted of cDNA or gDNA derived from T cells, B-cell-depleted T cells, or PBMCs. The dataset comprised deeply sampled blood TCRbeta repertoires from subjects exposed to, actively infected with, or recovered from COVID-19. The repertoires were released in a freely available public database meant as a resource for research on the immune response to SARS-CoV-2. Samples were obtained from the ongoing ImmuneRACE study (first 160 participants) and from 1,000 to 1,500 subjects provided by 6 global collaborators. A de-identified subject ID, COVID-19 status, age in years and sex were almost always included in the sample metadata. Where available, HLA class I and class II types were taken from metadata supplied by the sample provider and were not determined by assay-based typing. Results the study describes overall, beyond this receptor: The quantity of clinical and demographic metadata differed by source and by participant and was supplied without curation.

TCRbeta CDR3 regions were amplified from genomic DNA by means of the immunoSEQ Assay, a bias-controlled multiplex PCR. The original methods were these. Within the assay, amplification of reference gene primers was used to estimate how many nucleated cells each sample contained. To quantify the absolute abundance of each unique TCRbeta CDR3 rearrangement, sequence reads were collapsed and filtered. For each sample, productive Simpson clonality was calculated by taking the square root of Simpson's diversity index across productive rearrangements. In TCRdb, the immuneACCESS table is reduced to in-frame sequences with V and J assigned. These tables do not hold every clone; where another copy was compared, an unresolved V gene accounts for under half, and the others remain unexplained. That table supplies the V and J calls and clone size; D and trimming were determined from the DNA. Recorded for this sample are some 100,000 clones; 88% of them occurred a single time. The ten largest clones add up to less than 6% of the sample.

Collaborating institutions collected whole blood in K2EDTA tubes following their own protocols. Collaborator samples were shipped for TCRbeta analysis as frozen whole blood, isolated PBMCs, or DNA extracted from either sample type. The germline V gene (reference sequence) supplies CDR1 LNHNV and CDR2 YYDKDF. At the junction V is shortened by 5 bases and J by 2 bases; bases outside the gene matches: 10. The CDR3 runs 16 residues from the cysteine to the phenylalanine. Only the CDR3 region is kept as DNA, spanning 48 bases read in frame from base 1. In the case of this clone: Its specific antigen is unknown. Base qualities were left out, and no much larger clone turns up one base away.

Recombination joined TRBV15 with TRBJ2-3; TRBD2 agrees with 7 junctional bases. The sequenced sample consisted of peripheral blood. This TCR derives from an elderly woman with active COVID-19. The CDR3 region: CATSVGLRPNTDTQYF. At the DNA level, the sequence is TGTGCCACCAGCGTGGGACTACGCCCAAACACAGATACGCAGTATTTT. Beyond the CDR3, the reference TRBV15 and TRBJ2-3 genes provide the residues; the full variable domain reads: DAMVIQNPRYQVTQFGKPVTLSCSQTLNHNVMYWYQQKSSQAPKLLFHYYDKDFNNEADTPDNFQSRRPNTSFCFLDIRSPGLGDTAMYLCATSVGLRPNTDTQYFGPGTRLTVL.